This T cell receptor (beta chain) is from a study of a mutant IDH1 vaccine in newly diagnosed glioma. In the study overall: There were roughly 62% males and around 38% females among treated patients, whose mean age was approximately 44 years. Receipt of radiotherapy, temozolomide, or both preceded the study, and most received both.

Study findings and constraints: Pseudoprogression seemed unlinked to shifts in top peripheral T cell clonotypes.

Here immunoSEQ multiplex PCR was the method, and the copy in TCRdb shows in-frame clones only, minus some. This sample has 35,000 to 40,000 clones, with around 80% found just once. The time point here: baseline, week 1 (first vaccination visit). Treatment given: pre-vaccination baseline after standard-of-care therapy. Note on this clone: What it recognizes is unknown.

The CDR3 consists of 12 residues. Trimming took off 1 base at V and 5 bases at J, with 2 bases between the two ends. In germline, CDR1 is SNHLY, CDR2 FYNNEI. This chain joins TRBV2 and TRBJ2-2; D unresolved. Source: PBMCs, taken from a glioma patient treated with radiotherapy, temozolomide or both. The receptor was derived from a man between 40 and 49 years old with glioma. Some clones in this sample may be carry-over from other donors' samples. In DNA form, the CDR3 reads TGTGCCAGCAGTGAAGATACCGGGGAGCTGTTTTTT. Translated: CASSEDTGELFF. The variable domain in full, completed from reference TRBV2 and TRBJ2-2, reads EPEVTQTPSHQVTQMGQEVILRCVPISNHLYFYWYRQILGQKVEFLVSFYNNEISEKSEIFDDQFSVERPDGSNFTLKIRSTKLEDSAMYFCASSEDTGELFFGEGSRLTVL.